Below are 16 T cell receptor beta chains sequenced from a single sample in a study of CD8+CD57+ T cells in acquired aplastic anemia. Template material for TCR beta VDJ and CDR3 profiling consisted of genomic DNA. Using its own MiXCR run on the reads, TCRdb lists one record per CDR3 protein. The sample shows approximately 200,000 distinct CDR3 sequences, 64% of them seen only once. Sequences were obtained from sorted CD4+, CD8+, or CD8+CD57+ T cells (not recorded which) from PBMCs. The receptors were sampled from a human donor with severe aplastic anemia or a healthy control (not recorded which).

This clonotype was counted ten times or more. V usage is TRBV12-3 or TRBV12-4 and J usage is TRBJ1-1, with TRBD1 matching 7 bases. After removal of 6 bases from V and 5 bases from J, the junction contained 12 bases not matched to a gene. CDR3 size: 15 residues. CDR3 amino acids: CASRSTGTGVTEAFF. CDR3 DNA sequence: TGTGCCAGCAGGTCGACAGGGACGGGTGTAACTGAAGCTTTCTTT.

This clonotype was seen a few times. V is TRBV15 and J is TRBJ2-7; TRBD2 agrees at 9 bases. The ends lost 1 base at V and 1 base at J; junction bases unmatched: 2. The germline V gene has CDR1 LNHNV and CDR2 YYDKDF (reference sequence). This CDR3 is built from 15 residues. The CDR3 protein is CATSRGLAESYEQYF. CDR3 DNA sequence: TGTGCCACCAGCAGAGGACTAGCGGAATCCTACGAGCAGTACTTC. Full variable domain (missing parts from reference TRBV15 and TRBJ2-7): DAMVIQNPRYQVTQFGKPVTLSCSQTLNHNVMYWYQQKSSQAPKLLFHYYDKDFNNEADTPDNFQSRRPNTSFCFLDIRSPGLGDTAMYLCATSRGLAESYEQYFGPGTRLTVT.

The chain has TRBV15 and TRBJ2-7, with D unresolved. Germline CDR1 LNHNV, CDR2 YYDKDF (reference sequence). The V and J ends lost 0 bases and 7 bases respectively, with 10 bases between them. The CDR3 sequence is 13 residues long. CDR3 nucleotide sequence: TGTGCCACCAGCAGAGATTTAGGCGGTGAGCAGTACTTC. Translating it yields CATSRDLGGEQYF.

This sequence joins TRBV7-9 and TRBJ2-7, with a weak D call TRBD2 (5 bases). CDR1 and CDR2 (germline): SEHNR, FQNEAQ (reference sequence). V dropped 1 base and J dropped 7 bases, with 8 bases sitting between them. This CDR3 has 12 residues. The CDR3 bases are TGTGCCAGCAGCTTAGTGGGAGAAGAGCAGTACTTC. It codes for CASSLVGEEQYF. The variable domain in full, with the rest retrieved from reference TRBV7-9 and TRBJ2-7, is DTGVSQNPRHKITKRGQNVTFRCDPISEHNRLYWYRQTLGQGPEFLTYFQNEAQLEKSRLLSDRFSAERPKGSFSTLEIQRTEQGDSAMYLCASSLVGEEQYFGPGTRLTVT.

This clonotype was seen repeatedly, ten times or more. This rearrangement joins TRBV9 to TRBJ2-7; D is perhaps TRBD1 (6 bases). Trimming stripped 4 bases from V and 3 bases from J, with 26 bases between. The germline V gene has CDR1 SGDLS and CDR2 YYNGEE. The length of the CDR3 is 18 residues. CDR3 protein: CASSPRPGTPAPHYEQYF. The CDR3 DNA reads as TGTGCCAGCAGCCCCCGCCCCGGGACACCCGCACCTCACTACGAGCAGTACTTC.

This clonotype was seen at least ten times. The rearrangement uses TRBV24-1 and TRBJ2-7, with a possible D match to TRBD2 (6 bases). Germline CDR1 is KGHDR and CDR2 is SFDVKD. The CDR3 spans 12 residues. Trimming removed 7 bases at V and 0 bases at J, with 6 bases between. CDR3 amino acids: CATSGSSYEQYF. In DNA, the CDR3 is TGTGCCACCAGCGGGAGCTCCTACGAGCAGTACTTC.

This clonotype was detected ten times or more. The chain links TRBV12-3 or TRBV12-4 to TRBJ2-5; D unclear. Trimming cost V 6 bases and J 2 bases, with 7 bases left between them. The CDR3 consists of 12 residues. The CDR3 nucleotides are TGTGCCAGCAGAAGCACTCAAGAGACCCAGTACTTC. Protein: CASRSTQETQYF.

The V call is TRBV20-1, the J call TRBJ1-2, with TRBD1 matching 11 bases. V trimming: 4 bases; J trimming: 8 bases; junction bases outside the gene matches: 6. In germline, CDR1 is DFQATT, CDR2 SNEGSKA (reference sequence). This CDR3 is 13 amino acids long. This chain's CDR3 is CSATDRGPRGYTF. The CDR3 DNA reads as TGCAGTGCTACGGACAGGGGGCCGCGAGGCTACACCTTC.

In this sample, this clonotype turned up a few times. This chain joins TRBV18 and TRBJ1-1, with TRBD1 as a possible D gene (6 bases). The V gene's germline CDR1 is KGHSH and CDR2 LQKENI. The CDR3 extends over 13 amino acids. The V end lost 2 bases, the J end lost 6 bases, and 10 bases lay between the germline ends. CDR3 nucleotides: TGTGCCAGCTCACCAAGGGGGGACCCTGAAGCTTTCTTT. Translated, it gives CASSPRGDPEAFF.

In this sample, this clonotype is medium-sized. V usage is TRBV15 and J usage is TRBJ1-5, with D perhaps TRBD1 (6 bases). CDR1 and CDR2 (germline): LNHNV, YYDKDF (reference sequence). Trimming left V 0 bases short and J 4 bases short, with 10 bases between. The CDR3 spans 15 residues. In nucleotides, the CDR3 is TGTGCCACCAGCAGAGAATGGACAGCTAATCAGCCCCAGCATTTT. Translating it yields CATSREWTANQPQHF.

The rearrangement uses TRBV20-1 and TRBJ2-1; D remains unclear. Germline V lookup: CDR1 DFQATT, CDR2 SNEGSKA (reference sequence). With 0 bases removed from V and 10 bases from J, the gap between germline ends came to 10 bases. This CDR3 is built from 12 residues. The CDR3 DNA sequence: TGCAGTGCTAGAGAGGGAACCTACGAGCAGTTCTTC. Translation: CSAREGTYEQFF.

The rearrangement uses TRBV25-1 and TRBJ1-4; D is unclear. Between the trimmed V and J ends, which lost 7 bases and 8 bases, there was a span of 14 bases. CDR3 size: 13 residues. Germline V CDR1 and CDR2: MGHDK, SYGVNS. The chain's CDR3 is CASTLGGMEKLFF. CDR3 DNA sequence: TGTGCCAGCACCTTGGGAGGGATGGAAAAACTGTTTTTT.

In its sample, this clonotype was seen once. The chain combines TRBV10-3 with TRBJ2-1; 7 bases agree with TRBD2. Germline-derived CDR1 and CDR2 are ENHRY and SYGVKD. The CDR3 runs to 14 residues. J lost 7 bases, V lost 4 bases, and 7 bases had no gene match. CDR3 in amino acids: CAISAERDANEQFF. In DNA form, the CDR3 reads TGTGCCATCAGTGCCGAGCGGGATGCTAATGAGCAGTTCTTC.

J is TRBJ2-7 and V is TRBV10-2; either TRBD1 or TRBD2 may supply D (5 bases each). V was cut by 6 bases and J by 0 bases, with 12 bases left in between. The CDR3 is 14 residues long. The germline V gene encodes CDR1 WSHSY and CDR2 SAAADI. CDR3 residues: CASRGVDNSYEQYF. The CDR3 coding sequence is TGCGCCAGCAGGGGAGTGGACAACTCCTACGAGCAGTACTTC.

This chain joins TRBV7-3 and TRBJ1-1; D is ambiguous. Germline assignment: CDR1 SGHTA and CDR2 FQGTGA. V was clipped by 5 bases and J by 1 base, with 8 bases between them. This CDR3 is 13 amino acids long. The CDR3 reads CASSVTQNTEAFF. The CDR3 bases are TGTGCCAGCAGCGTTACACAGAACACTGAAGCTTTCTTT.

The chain employs TRBV7-6 and TRBJ1-1; D call uncertain. Germline loops: CDR1 SGHVS, CDR2 FNYEAQ. Deletions cut 2 bases from V and 1 base from J, with 5 bases between. The CDR3 has 13 residues. The chain's CDR3 is CASSLHKNTEAFF. The DNA of the CDR3 is TGTGCCAGCAGCTTACACAAGAACACTGAAGCTTTCTTT.